This TCR beta chain appears in the sequencing data of a study of blood T cell repertoires in COVID-19. Study background: Sites in the United States, Italy and Spain provided acute and convalescent COVID-19 samples.

The data were produced by immunoSEQ multiplex PCR, yet TCRdb's version contains in-frame clones alone and is incomplete. The sample shows some 300,000 clones, roughly nine tenths of them seen only once. Sequences were obtained from peripheral blood. The source of this sequence is a man younger than 35 with active or convalescent COVID-19.

CDR3 sequence: CASSLKQGFAYEQYF. The CDR3 DNA follows: TGCGCCAGCAGCCTCAAACAGGGGTTCGCCTACGAGCAGTACTTC. The genes are TRBV4-1 and TRBJ2-7; 7 bases are a match to TRBD1. The CDR3 length is 15 residues. The junction had 8 bases not matched to a gene; V was cut back by 4 bases and J by 2 bases. CDR1 is MGHRA, CDR2 YSYEKL, per germline.